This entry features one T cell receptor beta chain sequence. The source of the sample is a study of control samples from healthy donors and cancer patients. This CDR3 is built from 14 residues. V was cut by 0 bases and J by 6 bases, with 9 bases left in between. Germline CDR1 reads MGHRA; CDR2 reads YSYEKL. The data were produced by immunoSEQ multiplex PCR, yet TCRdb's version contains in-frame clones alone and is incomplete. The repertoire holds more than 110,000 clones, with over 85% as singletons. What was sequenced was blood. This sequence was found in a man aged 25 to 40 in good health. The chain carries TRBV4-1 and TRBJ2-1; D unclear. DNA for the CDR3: TGCGCCAGCAGCCAAGACGCACTTATCAATGAGCAGTTCTTC. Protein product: CASSQDALINEQFF.